This T cell receptor beta chain was sequenced for a study of blood T cell repertoires in COVID-19. Per the original methods: Cell counts per sample came from amplifying reference gene primers. Clones were sequenced by immunoSEQ multiplex PCR, and TCRdb holds only the in-frame ones, with some missing. V and J calls and clone size follow that table, whereas D and trimming were derived from the DNA. The table has some 110,000 clones, about nine tenths seen once; the top ten hold around 4.5%. The CDR3 has 13 residues. The V end lost 6 bases, the J end lost 4 bases, and 15 bases lay between the germline ends. Germline CDR1 reads SQVTM; CDR2 reads ANQGSEA.

J is TRBJ1-2 and V is TRBV29-1, with D possibly matching TRBD1 (6 bases). The origin of this receptor is a man aged 35-49 years with acute or convalescent COVID-19. The sequencing sample was made of peripheral blood. CDR3 region: CSVTGSWIYGYTF. CDR3 bases: TGCAGCGTCACAGGGTCCTGGATCTATGGCTACACCTTC.